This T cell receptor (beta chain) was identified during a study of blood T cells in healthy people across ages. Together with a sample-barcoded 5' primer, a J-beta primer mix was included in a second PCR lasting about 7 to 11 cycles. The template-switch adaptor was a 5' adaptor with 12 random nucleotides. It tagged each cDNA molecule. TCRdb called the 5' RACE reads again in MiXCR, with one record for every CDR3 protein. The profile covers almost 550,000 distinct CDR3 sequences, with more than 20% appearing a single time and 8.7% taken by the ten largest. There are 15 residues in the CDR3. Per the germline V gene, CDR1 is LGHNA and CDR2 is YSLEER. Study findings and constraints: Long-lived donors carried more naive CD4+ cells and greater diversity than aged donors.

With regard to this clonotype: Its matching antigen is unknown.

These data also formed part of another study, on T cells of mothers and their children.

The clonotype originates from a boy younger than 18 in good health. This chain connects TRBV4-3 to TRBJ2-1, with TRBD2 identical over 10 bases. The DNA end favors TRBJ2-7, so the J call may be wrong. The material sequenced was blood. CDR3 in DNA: TGCGCCAGCAGCCAAGTTGCTAGCGGGGGTGGCGAGCAGTACTTC. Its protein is CASSQVASGGGEQYF.